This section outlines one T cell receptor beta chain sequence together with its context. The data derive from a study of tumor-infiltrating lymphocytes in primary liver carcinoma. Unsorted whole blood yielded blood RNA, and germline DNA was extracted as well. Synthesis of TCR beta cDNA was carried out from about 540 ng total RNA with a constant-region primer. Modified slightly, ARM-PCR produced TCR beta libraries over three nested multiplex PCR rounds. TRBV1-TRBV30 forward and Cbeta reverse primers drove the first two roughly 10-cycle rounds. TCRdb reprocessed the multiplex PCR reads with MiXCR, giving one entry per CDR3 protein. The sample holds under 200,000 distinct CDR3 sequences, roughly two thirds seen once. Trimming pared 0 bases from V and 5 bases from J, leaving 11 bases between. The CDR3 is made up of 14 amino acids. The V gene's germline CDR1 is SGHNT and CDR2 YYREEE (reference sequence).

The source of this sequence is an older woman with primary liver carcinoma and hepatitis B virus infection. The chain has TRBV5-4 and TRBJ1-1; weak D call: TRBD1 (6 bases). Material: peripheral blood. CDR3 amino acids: CASSLDRERTEAFF. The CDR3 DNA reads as TGTGCCAGCAGCTTGGACAGGGAGAGGACTGAAGCTTTCTTT.